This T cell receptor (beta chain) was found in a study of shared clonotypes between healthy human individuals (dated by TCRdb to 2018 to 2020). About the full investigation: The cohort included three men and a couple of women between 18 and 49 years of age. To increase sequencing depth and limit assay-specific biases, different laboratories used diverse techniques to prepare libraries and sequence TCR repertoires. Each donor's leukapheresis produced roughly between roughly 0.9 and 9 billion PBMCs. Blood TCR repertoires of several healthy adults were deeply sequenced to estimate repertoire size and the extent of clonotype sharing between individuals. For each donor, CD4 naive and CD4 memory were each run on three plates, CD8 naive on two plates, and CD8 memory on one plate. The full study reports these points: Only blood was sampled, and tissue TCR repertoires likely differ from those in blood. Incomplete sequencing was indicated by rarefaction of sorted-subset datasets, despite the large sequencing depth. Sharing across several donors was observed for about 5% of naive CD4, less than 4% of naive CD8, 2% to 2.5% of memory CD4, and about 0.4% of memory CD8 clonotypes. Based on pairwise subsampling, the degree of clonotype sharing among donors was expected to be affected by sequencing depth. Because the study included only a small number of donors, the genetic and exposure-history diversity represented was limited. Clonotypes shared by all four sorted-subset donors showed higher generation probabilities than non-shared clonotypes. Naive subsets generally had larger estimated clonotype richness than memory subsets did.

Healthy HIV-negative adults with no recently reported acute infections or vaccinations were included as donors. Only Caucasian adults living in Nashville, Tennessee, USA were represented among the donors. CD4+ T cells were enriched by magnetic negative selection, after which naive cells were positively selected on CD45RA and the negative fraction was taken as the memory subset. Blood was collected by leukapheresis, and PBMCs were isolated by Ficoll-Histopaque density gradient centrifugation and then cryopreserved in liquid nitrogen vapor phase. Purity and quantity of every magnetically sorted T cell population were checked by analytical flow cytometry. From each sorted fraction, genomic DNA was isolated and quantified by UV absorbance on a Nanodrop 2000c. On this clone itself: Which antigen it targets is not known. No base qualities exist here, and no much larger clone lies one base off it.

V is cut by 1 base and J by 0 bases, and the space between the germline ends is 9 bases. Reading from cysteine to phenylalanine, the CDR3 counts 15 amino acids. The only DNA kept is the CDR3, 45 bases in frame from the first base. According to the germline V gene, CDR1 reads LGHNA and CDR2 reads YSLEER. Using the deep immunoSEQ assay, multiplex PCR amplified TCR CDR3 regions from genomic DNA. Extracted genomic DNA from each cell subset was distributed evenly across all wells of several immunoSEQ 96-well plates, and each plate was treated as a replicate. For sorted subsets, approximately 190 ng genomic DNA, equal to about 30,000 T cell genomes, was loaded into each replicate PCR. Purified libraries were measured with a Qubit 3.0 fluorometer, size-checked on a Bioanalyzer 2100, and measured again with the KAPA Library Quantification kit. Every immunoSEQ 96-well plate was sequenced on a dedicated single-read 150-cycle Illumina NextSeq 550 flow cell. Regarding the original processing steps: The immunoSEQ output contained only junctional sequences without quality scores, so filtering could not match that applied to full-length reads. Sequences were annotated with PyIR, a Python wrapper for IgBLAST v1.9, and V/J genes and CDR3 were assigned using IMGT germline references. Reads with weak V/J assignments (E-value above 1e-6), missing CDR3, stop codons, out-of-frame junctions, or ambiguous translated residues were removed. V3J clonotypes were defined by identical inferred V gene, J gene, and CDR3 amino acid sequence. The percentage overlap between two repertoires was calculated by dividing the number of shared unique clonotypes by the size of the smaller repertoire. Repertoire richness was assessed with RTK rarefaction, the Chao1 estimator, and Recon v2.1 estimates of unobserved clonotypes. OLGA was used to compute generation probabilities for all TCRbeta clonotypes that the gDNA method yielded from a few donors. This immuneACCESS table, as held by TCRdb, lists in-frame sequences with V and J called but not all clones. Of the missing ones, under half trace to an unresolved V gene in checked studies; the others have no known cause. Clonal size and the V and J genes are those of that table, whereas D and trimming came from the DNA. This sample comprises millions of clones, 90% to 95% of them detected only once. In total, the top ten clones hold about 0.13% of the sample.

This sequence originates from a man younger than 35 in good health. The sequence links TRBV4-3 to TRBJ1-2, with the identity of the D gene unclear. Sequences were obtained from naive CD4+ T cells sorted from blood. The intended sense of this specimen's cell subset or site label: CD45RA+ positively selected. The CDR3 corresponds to CASSQGTLANYGYTF. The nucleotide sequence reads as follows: TGCGCCAGCAGCCAAGGAACGTTAGCTAACTATGGCTACACCTTC.